This T cell receptor (beta chain) derives from a study of blood T cell repertoires in COVID-19. For the study at large: Researchers got acute and convalescent COVID-19 samples from the United States, Italy and Spain. The cDNA or gDNA used as material had been derived from T cells, B-cell-depleted T cells, or PBMCs.

Germline-derived CDR1 and CDR2 are MNHEY and SVGAGI. Trimming removed 6 bases from V and 7 bases from J, with 18 bases in between. The CDR3 is 15 residues long. As handled by the study authors: Estimation of nucleated cell counts relied on the amplification of reference gene primers. Some clones are missing from TCRdb's copy, which holds only in-frame ones; the method was immunoSEQ multiplex PCR. For V, J and clone size, that table is used; D and trimming come from the DNA. The sample lists 45,000 or so clones; 70% to 80% were seen once. Material: peripheral blood. The J gene is TRBJ2-2, the V gene TRBV6-5, with a possible D match to TRBD2 (6 bases). This TCR derives from an older man with acute or convalescent COVID-19. In DNA form, the CDR3 reads TGTGCCAGCAGACTGCGGGGCAAACGGGACGGGGAGCTGTTTTTT. Residues: CASRLRGKRDGELFF.